The rows below give T cell receptor beta chains drawn from one sample of a study of cytotoxic CD8 clonotypes in ibrutinib-treated CLL. The table came from immunoSEQ multiplex PCR; TCRdb's copy has only in-frame clones and leaves some out. The data contain about 130,000 clones, around 85% of them singletons. The material sequenced was PBMCs, taken after 24 months of ibrutinib treatment. Every receptor here comes from a human donor with chronic lymphocytic leukemia. Both conserved end residues are part of each CDR3. The D gene is left open where the match is weak. A row's size may be missing; if present it is once, few, many or a size class.

>.|.|TRBJ2-5|TRBV5-8
TGTGCCAGCAGCTTGGGGCATAGGGGGCAAGAGACCCAGTACTTC
CASSLGHRGQETQYF
>.|.|TRBJ2-2|TRBV5-4
TGTGCCAGCAGCCCTCAAAGGGGGGGAACCGGGGAGCTGTTTTTT
CASSPQRGGTGELFF
>.|.|TRBJ2-3|TRBV4-1
TGCGCCAGCAGCGTCCGGGAGTTCGATACGCAGTATTTT
CASSVREFDTQYF
>.|.|TRBJ2-5|TRBV7-2
TGTGCCAGCAGCTCCACACGTACAGGGAAGGGTGAGACCCAGTACTTC
CASSSTRTGKGETQYF
>.|.|TRBJ1-1|TRBV4-2
TGTGCCAGCAGCCGATCAGGGAAGAACACTGAAGCTTTCTTT
CASSRSGKNTEAFF
>TRBD2|.|TRBJ2-7|TRBV29-1
TGCAGCGTTGAAGAAAGACTAGCGGGAGTTGACGAGCAGTACTTC
CSVEERLAGVDEQYF
>TRBD1|.|TRBJ1-2|TRBV4-1
TGCGCCAGCAGCCACCTTGTAAAGGGGGCTTGGGACTATGGCTACACCTTC
CASSHLVKGAWDYGYTF
>TRBD2|once|TRBJ2-3|TRBV6-4
TGTGCCAGCAGCAAACTAGCGGGAGGAACAGATACGCAGTATTTT
CASSKLAGGTDTQYF
>TRBD1|.|TRBJ2-7|TRBV19
TGTGCCAGTAGTGCCTCGGACAGGGCCTCCTACGAGCAGTACTTC
CASSASDRASYEQYF
>.|.|TRBJ1-2|TRBV7-9
TGTGCCAGCAGCTTCCCCCTGGGGAATACTAGACCGCACTATGGCTACACCTTC
CASSFPLGNTRPHYGYTF
>.|.|TRBJ2-1|TRBV19
TGTGCCAGTAGTGCCGACACACTTAACAATGAGCAGTTCTTC
CASSADTLNNEQFF
>.|.|TRBJ2-2|TRBV18
TGTGCCAGCTCCCAGCAGAGTAACACCGGGGAGCTGTTTTTT
CASSQQSNTGELFF
>.|.|TRBJ1-1|TRBV18
TGTGCCAGCTCACAGCTTACAGGGATGGACACTGAAGCTTTCTTT
CASSQLTGMDTEAFF
>.|.|TRBJ2-7|TRBV18
TGTGCCAGCTCAACGAGCAGGGACCCCCTAAGGTCCTACGAGCAGTACTTC
CASSTSRDPLRSYEQYF
>.|.|TRBJ2-3|TRBV7-2
TGTGCCAGCAGCTTAGATGGCCCATTCGGCCCAGATACGCAGTATTTT
CASSLDGPFGPDTQYF
>.|.|TRBJ2-7|TRBV2
TGTGCCAGCAGGGGACTTTCCTACGAGCAGTACTTC
CASRGLSYEQYF
>TRBD2|.|TRBJ2-3|TRBV18
TGTGCCAGCTCACCACCGGGGGGGTATAGCACAGATACGCAGTATTTT
CASSPPGGYSTDTQYF
>.|few|TRBJ1-2|TRBV6-1
TGTGCCAGCAGTGAAATTGTCACTAACTATGGCTACACCTTC
CASSEIVTNYGYTF
>.|.|TRBJ2-3|TRBV7-2
TGTGCCAGCAGCCCTCCCGGGGATACGCAGTATTTT
CASSPPGDTQYF
>TRBD1|.|TRBJ1-2|TRBV7-9
TGTGCCCACGGTGGGGGACAGCGCTATGGCTACACCTTC
CAHGGGQRYGYTF
>TRBD1|once|TRBJ1-2|TRBV14
TGTGCCAGCAGCCAAGGGTACAGGGGGAATGGCTACACCTTC
CASSQGYRGNGYTF
>.|.|TRBJ2-3|TRBV28
TGTGCCAGCTCGACGGACCCCGCCCATACGCAGTATTTT
CASSTDPAHTQYF
>.|.|TRBJ1-6|TRBV21-1
TGTGCCAGCAGCATCCCCAACGACTGCGAAGATTCACCCCTCCACTTT
CASSIPNDCEDSPLHF
>TRBD1|few|TRBJ2-7|TRBV4-1
TGCGCCAGCAGCCCGAGTACAGGGGTTTACGAGCAGTACTTC
CASSPSTGVYEQYF
>TRBD1|once|TRBJ1-2|TRBV5-4
TGTGCCAGCAGCTCGGCGACGACAGGGGGCAGCTATGGCTACACCTTC
CASSSATTGGSYGYTF
>.|.|TRBJ2-3|TRBV6-5
TGTGCCAGCAGTCCCGGACGGGATACGCAGTATTTT
CASSPGRDTQYF
>.|.|TRBJ2-7|TRBV30
TGTGCCTGGAGTGTAAGTTACTACGAGCAGTACTTC
CAWSVSYYEQYF
>.|.|TRBJ2-1|TRBV9
TGTGCCAGCAGCGTAGTTCTAGCCCGTGAGCAGTTCTTC
CASSVVLAREQFF
>TRBD2|.|TRBJ2-7|TRBV7-6
TGTGCCAGCAGAAAATCAATCCCGGGGGGGTTGGTCTGGGACGAGCAGTACTTC
CASRKSIPGGLVWDEQYF
>.|.|TRBJ2-7|TRBV6-4
TGTGCCAGCAGTGACCTATTCTCTATACAGGGCAGCTCCTACGAGCAGTACTTC
CASSDLFSIQGSSYEQYF
>.|.|TRBJ1-1|TRBV5-1
TGCGCCAGCAGCTTGGTACCCCCGGGGGGGAACACTGAAGCTTTCTTT
CASSLVPPGGNTEAFF
>TRBD1|.|TRBJ1-5|TRBV7-9
TGTGCCAGCAGCGCAGGTCAGGGGGCGCGAGGCAATCAGCCCCAGCATTTT
CASSAGQGARGNQPQHF
>TRBD1|few|TRBJ1-2|TRBV11-3
TGTGCCAGCAGCTTAGATAAGAAAAAAGGACAGGGGTCAAACTATGGCTACACCTTC
CASSLDKKKGQGSNYGYTF
>TRBD2|.|TRBJ2-1|TRBV28
TGTGCCAGCAGGCTAGCGGCCTTTAGCTCCTACAATGAGCAGTTCTTC
CASRLAAFSSYNEQFF
>.|.|TRBJ2-3|TRBV28
TGTGCCAGCAACATGATGGGGGGCTTCGGGGATACGCAGTATTTT
CASNMMGGFGDTQYF
>TRBD1|.|TRBJ1-1|TRBV7-8
TGTGCCAGCAGCCATAGACAGGGTTTAAGGAACACTGAAGCTTTCTTT
CASSHRQGLRNTEAFF
>.|once|TRBJ2-3|TRBV2
TGTGCCAGCAGTGGACAGAACACAGATACGCAGTATTTT
CASSGQNTDTQYF
>.|.|TRBJ2-7|TRBV7-2
TGTGCCAGCAGCCCCGACGCAACGCCCTCCTACGAGCAGTACTTC
CASSPDATPSYEQYF
>.|.|TRBJ1-1|TRBV6-5
TGTGCCAGCACGGGGGGCACTGAAGCTTTCTTT
CASTGGTEAFF
>TRBD2|.|TRBJ2-4|TRBV15
TGTGCCACCAGCAGAGAGACTCGAGCGGGGCCATCGGGAAACATTCAGTACTTC
CATSRETRAGPSGNIQYF